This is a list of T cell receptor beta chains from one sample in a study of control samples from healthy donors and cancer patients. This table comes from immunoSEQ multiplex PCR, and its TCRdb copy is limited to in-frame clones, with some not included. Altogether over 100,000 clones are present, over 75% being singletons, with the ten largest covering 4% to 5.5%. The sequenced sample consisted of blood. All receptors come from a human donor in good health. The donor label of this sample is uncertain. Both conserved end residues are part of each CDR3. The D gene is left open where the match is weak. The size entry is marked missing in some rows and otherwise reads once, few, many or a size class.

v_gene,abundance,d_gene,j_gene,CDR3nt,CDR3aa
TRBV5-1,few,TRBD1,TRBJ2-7,TGCGCCAGCAGCTTCCAGGGGGCCTACGAGCAGTACTTC,CASSFQGAYEQYF
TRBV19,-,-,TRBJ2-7,TGTGCCAGCGGCGGGACTGCCTCCTACGAGCAGTACTTC,CASGGTASYEQYF
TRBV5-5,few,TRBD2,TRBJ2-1,TGTGCCAGCGAGCGGGGGGGCCTAGGACACAATGAGCAGTTCTTC,CASERGGLGHNEQFF
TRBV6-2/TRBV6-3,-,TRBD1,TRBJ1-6,TGTGCCAGCAGTTACTTGACAGGGGGCAATTCACCCCTCCACTTT,CASSYLTGGNSPLHF
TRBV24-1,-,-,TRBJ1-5,TGTGCCACCAGTGATTTAGGAGGGCCCCAGCATTTT,CATSDLGGPQHF
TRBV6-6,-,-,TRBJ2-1,TGTGCCAGCAGTTACTCAGTGCCCGGAACCAATGAGCAGTTCTTC,CASSYSVPGTNEQFF
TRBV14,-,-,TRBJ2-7,TGTGCCAGCAGCCCAAGAACAGGGTTCTTCTCCTACGAGCAGTACTTC,CASSPRTGFFSYEQYF
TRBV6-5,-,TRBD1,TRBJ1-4,TGTGCCAGCAGTTACTCGGGACAGAGGAATGAAAAACTGTTTTTT,CASSYSGQRNEKLFF
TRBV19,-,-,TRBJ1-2,TGTGCCAGTAGCACCACGTCGGGCTATGGCTACACCTTC,CASSTTSGYGYTF
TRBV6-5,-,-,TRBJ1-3,TGTGCCAGTCATGGCAGCAAATCTGGAAACACCATATATTTT,CASHGSKSGNTIYF
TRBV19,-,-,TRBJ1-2,TGTGCCAGCCGAAGACAGGACGGAGATGGCTACACCTTC,CASRRQDGDGYTF
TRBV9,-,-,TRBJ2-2,TGTGCCAGCAGCGCAGGGACTGCGAACACCGGGGAGCTGTTTTTT,CASSAGTANTGELFF
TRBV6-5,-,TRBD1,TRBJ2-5,TGTGCCAGCAGCCCCTGGCAAGGGACAGAAGAGACCCAGTACTTC,CASSPWQGTEETQYF
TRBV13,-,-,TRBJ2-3,TGTGCCAGCAGCTTAGTTGGGGACTCTCCCATGGTGGCAGATACGCAGTATTTT,CASSLVGDSPMVADTQYF
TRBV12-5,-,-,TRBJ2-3,TGTGCTAGTGGTTTTGTAGCTGATACGCAGTATTTT,CASGFVADTQYF
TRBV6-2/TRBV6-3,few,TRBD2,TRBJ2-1,TGTGCCAGCAGTTACGCCCGACTAGCGATGAATGAGCAGTTCTTC,CASSYARLAMNEQFF
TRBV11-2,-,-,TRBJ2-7,TGTGCCAGCAGCCGCGACACCGGGCTCTACGAGCAGTACTTC,CASSRDTGLYEQYF
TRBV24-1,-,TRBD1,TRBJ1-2,TGTGCCTCTTCCAGGGGGCCGGGCTATGGCTACACCTTC,CASSRGPGYGYTF
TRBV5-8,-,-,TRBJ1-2,TGTGCCAGCAGCTTTAAAGAGCTTGGCTACACCTTC,CASSFKELGYTF
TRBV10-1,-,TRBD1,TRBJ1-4,TGCGCCAGCAGTGAGTCGACAGGGAAGGATGAAAAACTGTTTTTT,CASSESTGKDEKLFF
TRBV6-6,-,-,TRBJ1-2,TGTGCCAGCACCACAGGGAACTATGGCTACACCTTC,CASTTGNYGYTF
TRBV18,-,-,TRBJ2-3,TGTGCCAGCTCATCGAACCGGGACTCAGCCACATATTTT,CASSSNRDSATYF
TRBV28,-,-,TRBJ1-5,TGTGCCAGCAGCCGGGACGGGTTCAATCAGCCCCAGCATTTT,CASSRDGFNQPQHF
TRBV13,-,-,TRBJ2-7,TGTGCCAGCAGCACCTTAACCTCAGGTACCTTGGGCGAGCAGTACTTC,CASSTLTSGTLGEQYF
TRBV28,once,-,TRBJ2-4,TGTGCCAGCATGGAGGGGATAGCCAAAAACATTCAGTACTTC,CASMEGIAKNIQYF
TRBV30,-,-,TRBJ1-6,TGTGCCTGGAGTGTAACAGCGAACCCTAATTCACCCCTCCACTTT,CAWSVTANPNSPLHF
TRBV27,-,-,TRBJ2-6,TGTGCCAGCAGTTTAAGACAGGTTGACTCTGGGGCCAACGTCCTGACTTTC,CASSLRQVDSGANVLTF
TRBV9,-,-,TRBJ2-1,TGTGCCAGCAGCGCAGGGACTTACCCCTACAATGAGCAGTTCTTC,CASSAGTYPYNEQFF
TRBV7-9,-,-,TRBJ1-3,TGTGCCAGCAGCTACCAGATTGCATCTGGAAACACCATATATTTT,CASSYQIASGNTIYF